The clone carrying this T cell receptor (beta chain) occurred many times. The CDR3 sequence is 14 residues long. Trimming cost V 1 base and J 5 bases; bases outside gene matches: 3. Germline loops: CDR1 MGHRA, CDR2 YSYEKL. Amplified regions were TCR beta CDR3 sequences from RNA transcripts. The HTBI set primed first-round TCR CDR3 RT-PCR. TCRdb reprocessed the multiplex PCR reads via MiXCR and lists one record per CDR3 protein. The table shows 650,000 to 750,000 distinct CDR3 sequences, with less than 15% occurring only once. The sample belongs to a study of T cells in Graves' hyperthyroidism and ophthalmopathy.

This chain joins TRBV4-1 and TRBJ2-7; 9 nucleotides match TRBD2. This TCR was sampled from a woman under 30 with Graves' hyperthyroidism. The sample comprised blood. Here the CDR3 DNA reads TGCGCCAGCAGCCAAGGGACTAGCGTGAACGAGCAGTACTTC. It yields the protein CASSQGTSVNEQYF.